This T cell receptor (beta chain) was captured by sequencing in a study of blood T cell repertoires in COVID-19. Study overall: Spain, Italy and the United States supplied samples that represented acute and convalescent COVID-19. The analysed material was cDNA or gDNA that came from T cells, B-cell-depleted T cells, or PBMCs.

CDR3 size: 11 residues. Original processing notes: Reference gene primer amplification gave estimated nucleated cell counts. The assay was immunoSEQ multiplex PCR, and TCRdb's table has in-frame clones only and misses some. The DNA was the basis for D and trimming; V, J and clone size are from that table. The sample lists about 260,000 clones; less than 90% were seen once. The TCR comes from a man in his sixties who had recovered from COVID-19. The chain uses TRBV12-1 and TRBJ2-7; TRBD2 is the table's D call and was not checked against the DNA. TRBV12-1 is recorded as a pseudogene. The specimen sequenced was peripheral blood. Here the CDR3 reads CASSFVGLEDF. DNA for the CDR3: TGTGCCAGCAGCTTTGTGGGACTCGAAGACTTC.